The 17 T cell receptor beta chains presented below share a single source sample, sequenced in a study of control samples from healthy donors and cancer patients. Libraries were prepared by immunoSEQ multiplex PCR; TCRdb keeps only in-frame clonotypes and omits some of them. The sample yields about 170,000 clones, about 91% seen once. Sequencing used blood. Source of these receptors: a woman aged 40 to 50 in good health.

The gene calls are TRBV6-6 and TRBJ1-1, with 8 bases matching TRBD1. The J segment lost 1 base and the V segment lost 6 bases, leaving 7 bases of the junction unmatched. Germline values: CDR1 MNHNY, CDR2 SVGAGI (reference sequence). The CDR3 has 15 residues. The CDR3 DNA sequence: TGTGCCAGCAGGGAAACCGGGACAGGGAACACTGAAGCTTTCTTT. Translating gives CASRETGTGNTEAFF.

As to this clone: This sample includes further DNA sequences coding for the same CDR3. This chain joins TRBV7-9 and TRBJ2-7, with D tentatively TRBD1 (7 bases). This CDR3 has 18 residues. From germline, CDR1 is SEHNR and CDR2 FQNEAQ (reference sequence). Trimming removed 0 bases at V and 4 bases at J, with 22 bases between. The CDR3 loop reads CASSLANGQEVAGYEQYF. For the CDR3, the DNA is TGTGCCAGCAGCTTAGCAAACGGACAGGAAGTCGCGGGATACGAGCAGTACTTC.

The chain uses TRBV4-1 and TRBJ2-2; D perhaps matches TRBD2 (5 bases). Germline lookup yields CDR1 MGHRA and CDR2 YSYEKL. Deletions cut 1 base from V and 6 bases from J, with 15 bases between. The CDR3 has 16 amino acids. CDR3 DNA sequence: TGCGCCAGCAGCCAAGGAAGTCGGGGAAGCGCCGGGGAGCTGTTTTTT. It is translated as CASSQGSRGSAGELFF.

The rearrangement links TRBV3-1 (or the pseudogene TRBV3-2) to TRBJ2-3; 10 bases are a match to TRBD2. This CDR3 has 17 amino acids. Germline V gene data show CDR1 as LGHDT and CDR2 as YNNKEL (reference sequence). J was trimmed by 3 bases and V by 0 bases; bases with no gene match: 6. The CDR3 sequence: CASSQDGAGGPTDTQYF. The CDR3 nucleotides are TGTGCCAGCAGCCAAGACGGAGCGGGGGGGCCAACAGATACGCAGTATTTT.

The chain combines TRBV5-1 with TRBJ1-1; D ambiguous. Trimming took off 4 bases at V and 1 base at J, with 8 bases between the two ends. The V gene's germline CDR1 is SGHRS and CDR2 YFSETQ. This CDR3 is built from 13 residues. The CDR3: CASSRPPNTEAFF. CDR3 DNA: TGCGCCAGCAGCCGGCCGCCGAACACTGAAGCTTTCTTT.

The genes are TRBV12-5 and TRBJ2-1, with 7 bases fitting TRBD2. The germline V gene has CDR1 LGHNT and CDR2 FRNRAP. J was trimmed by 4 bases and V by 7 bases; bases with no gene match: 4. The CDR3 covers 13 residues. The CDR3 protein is CASAGLVYNEQFF. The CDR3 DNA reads TGTGCTAGTGCCGGACTAGTATACAATGAGCAGTTCTTC.

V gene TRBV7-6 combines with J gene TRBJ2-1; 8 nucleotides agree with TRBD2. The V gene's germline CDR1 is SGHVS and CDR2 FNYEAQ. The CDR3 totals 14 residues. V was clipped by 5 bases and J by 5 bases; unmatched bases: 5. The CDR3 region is CASSKSGGDNEQFF. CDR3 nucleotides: TGTGCCAGCAGCAAGAGCGGGGGAGACAATGAGCAGTTCTTC.

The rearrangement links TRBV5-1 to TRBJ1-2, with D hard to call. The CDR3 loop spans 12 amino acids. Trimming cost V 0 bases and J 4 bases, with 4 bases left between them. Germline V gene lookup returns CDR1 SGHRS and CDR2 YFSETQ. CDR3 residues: CASSLEPYGYTF. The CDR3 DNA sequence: TGCGCCAGCAGCTTGGAACCCTATGGCTACACCTTC.

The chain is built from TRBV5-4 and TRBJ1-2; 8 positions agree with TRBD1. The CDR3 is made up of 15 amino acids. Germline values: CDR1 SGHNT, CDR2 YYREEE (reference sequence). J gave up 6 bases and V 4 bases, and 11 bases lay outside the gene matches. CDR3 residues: CASSPPSGGLDGYTF. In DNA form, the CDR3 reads TGTGCCAGCAGCCCCCCCTCAGGGGGCTTAGATGGCTACACCTTC.

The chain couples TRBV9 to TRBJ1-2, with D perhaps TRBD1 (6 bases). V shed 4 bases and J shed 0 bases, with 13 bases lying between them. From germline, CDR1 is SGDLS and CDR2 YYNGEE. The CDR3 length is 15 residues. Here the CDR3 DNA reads TGTGCCAGCAGCCCAGGGACACAAACTAACTATGGCTACACCTTC. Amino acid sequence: CASSPGTQTNYGYTF. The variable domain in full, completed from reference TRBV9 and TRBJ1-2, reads DSGVTQTPKHLITATGQRVTLRCSPRSGDLSVYWYQQSLDQGLQFLIQYYNGEERAKGNILERFSAQQFPDLHSELNLSSLELGDSALYFCASSPGTQTNYGYTFGSGTRLTVV.

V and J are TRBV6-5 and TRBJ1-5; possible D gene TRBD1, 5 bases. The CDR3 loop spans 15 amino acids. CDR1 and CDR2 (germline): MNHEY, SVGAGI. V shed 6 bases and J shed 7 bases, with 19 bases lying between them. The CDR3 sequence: CASSLPGISGQPQHF. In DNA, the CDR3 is TGTGCCAGCAGCCTCCCAGGGATTAGTGGACAGCCCCAGCATTTT.

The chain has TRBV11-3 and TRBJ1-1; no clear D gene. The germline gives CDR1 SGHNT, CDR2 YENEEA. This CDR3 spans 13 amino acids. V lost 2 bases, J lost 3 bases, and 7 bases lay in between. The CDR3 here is CASSLNIYTEAFF. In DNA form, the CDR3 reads TGTGCCAGCAGCTTAAATATCTACACTGAAGCTTTCTTT.

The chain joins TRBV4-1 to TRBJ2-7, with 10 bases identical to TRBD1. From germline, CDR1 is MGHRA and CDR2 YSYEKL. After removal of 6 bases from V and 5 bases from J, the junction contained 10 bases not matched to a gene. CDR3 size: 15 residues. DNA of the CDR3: TGCGCCAGCAGTTGGGGGGGGACAGGGGCTGACGAGCAGTACTTC. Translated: CASSWGGTGADEQYF.

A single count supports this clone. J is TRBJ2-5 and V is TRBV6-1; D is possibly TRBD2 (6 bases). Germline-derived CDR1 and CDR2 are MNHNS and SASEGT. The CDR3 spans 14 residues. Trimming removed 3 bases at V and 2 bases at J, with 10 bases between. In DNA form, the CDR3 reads TGTGCCAGCAGTGATCCGGGAGCGCAAGAGACCCAGTACTTC. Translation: CASSDPGAQETQYF.

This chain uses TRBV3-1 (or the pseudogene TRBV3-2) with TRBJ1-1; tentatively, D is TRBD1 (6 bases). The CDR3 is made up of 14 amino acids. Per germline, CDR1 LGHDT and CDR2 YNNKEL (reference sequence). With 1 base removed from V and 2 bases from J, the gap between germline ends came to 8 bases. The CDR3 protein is CASSQVQGNTEAFF. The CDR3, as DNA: TGTGCCAGCAGCCAAGTACAGGGAAACACTGAAGCTTTCTTT.

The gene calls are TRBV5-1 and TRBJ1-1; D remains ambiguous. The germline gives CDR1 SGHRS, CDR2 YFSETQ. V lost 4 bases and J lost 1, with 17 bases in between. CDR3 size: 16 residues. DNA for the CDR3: TGCGCCAGCAGCAGGACTTTCCTCGTAGCGAACACTGAAGCTTTCTTT. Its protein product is CASSRTFLVANTEAFF. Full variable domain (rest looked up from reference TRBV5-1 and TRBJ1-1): KAGVTQTPRYLIKTRGQQVTLSCSPISGHRSVSWYQQTPGQGLQFLFEYFSETQRNKGNFPGRFSGRQFSNSRSEMNVSTLELGDSALYLCASSRTFLVANTEAFFGQGTRLTVV.

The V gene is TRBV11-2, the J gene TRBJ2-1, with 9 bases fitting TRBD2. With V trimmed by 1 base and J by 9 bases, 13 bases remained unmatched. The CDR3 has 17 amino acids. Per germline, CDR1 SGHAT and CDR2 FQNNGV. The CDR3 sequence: CASSLGGRGGRVFEQFF. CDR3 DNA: TGTGCCAGCAGCTTAGGGGGGCGGGGGGGCCGGGTATTTGAGCAGTTCTTC.